Detailed here is one T cell receptor beta chain. Its recognized antigen is unknown. The CDR1 and CDR2 encoded by the germline V gene are SGHRS and YFSETQ. Including the terminal cysteine and phenylalanine, the CDR3 comprises 18 residues. Only the protein is on record. These data belong to a study of monozygotic twins with inflammatory bowel disease (dated by TCRdb to about 2019). Background for the entire study: In total, around 28 monozygotic twin pairs made up the full study: 19 Danish pairs, all IBD-discordant, plus nine German pairs, of which four were IBD-concordant and five were IBD-discordant. Within discordant pairs, disease-associated traits were sought mainly by comparing IBD patients with their genetically identical healthy co-twins. Each individual had, on average, about 151 000 unique TCRalpha sequences and 181 000 unique TCRbeta sequences available for analysis.

Broad study findings and their caveats: Repertoire similarity did not differ between concordant and discordant twins, possibly due to limited statistical power. Differing immunosuppressive treatments among patients may have added background noise and inter-individual variability to the repertoires. Fewer clonotypes were shared with other individuals by IBD patients than by healthy twins, most markedly in patients showing signs of disease activity. No single strong signal or clonotype linked to IBD turned up in the results, so the idea that one exists was not supported. Measured by the inverse Simpson index, TCRbeta repertoire diversity was lower in IBD patients than in their healthy co-twins. Different T cell subtypes could not be distinguished in the analysis.

A 2.5 ml peripheral blood sample was drawn into PAXgene tubes per donor and stored at -80°C. Total RNA was isolated from whole blood with the PAXgene blood miRNA kit on an automated QIAcube, without T cell sorting. Peripheral blood from monozygotic twin pairs concordant or discordant for inflammatory bowel disease was subjected to deep TCRalpha and TCRbeta repertoire profiling with unique molecular barcoding. Smoking habits were recorded for all twin pairs, and individuals were classified as current, former or never smokers. The library came from 5' RACE. Each TCR library was prepared from roughly 3,800 ng of total RNA. For each sample, cDNA synthesis was carried out in eight separate reactions using SMARTScribe reverse transcriptase. During cDNA synthesis, template switching was used to introduce unique molecular identifiers that contained a 6-nucleotide sample barcode. Two nested PCRs of approximately 16 and 9 cycles amplified the TCRalpha and TCRbeta cDNA, and bead purification followed each PCR. Before amplification, the cDNA was treated with uracil DNA-glycosylase and purified using the QIAquick PCR purification kit. The second PCR added Illumina TruSeq-compatible adapters along with sample-specific barcodes. Library quality and concentration were assessed using TapeStation and Qubit, and 4.5 to 5.5 ng of each library was pooled. Pooled libraries were sequenced on an Illumina HiSeq2500 single-index Rapid Run with 2 x 100 bp reads and custom sequencing primers. The study's own analysis went as follows. MiGEC version 1.2.6 was used for UMI-based consensus assembly to correct PCR and sequencing errors. V(D)J alignment, clonotype assembly and CDR3 extraction were performed with MiXCR version 2.1.1. Normalisation of gene usage, clonotype sharing and MAIT/NKT TCR abundance was achieved by analysing the top 1000, 10 000 and 20 000 clonotypes per sample. After downsampling to 27 000 UMIs, diversity was calculated as the inverse Simpson index using the vegan R package. Paired Mann-Whitney U tests on discordant twin pairs were used, with Benjamini-Hochberg multiple-testing correction. Following TCRdb reprocessing, every CDR3 protein sequence forms one entry, and DNA is not provided. These V and J calls originate from TCRdb's pipeline instead of the authors' own analysis. The table of this sample itemizes over 150,000 distinct CDR3 sequences. The ten top clones hold roughly 2.4% of the sample.

Recombination connected TRBV5-1 to TRBJ2-1; TCRdb names TRBD1, which stays unverified in the absence of DNA. The sequence was collected from a human donor with ulcerative colitis or Crohn's disease, or a healthy co-twin of an affected twin (not recorded which). Sequenced sample: blood. CDR3 protein: CASSLEGGTRTSNNEQFF.